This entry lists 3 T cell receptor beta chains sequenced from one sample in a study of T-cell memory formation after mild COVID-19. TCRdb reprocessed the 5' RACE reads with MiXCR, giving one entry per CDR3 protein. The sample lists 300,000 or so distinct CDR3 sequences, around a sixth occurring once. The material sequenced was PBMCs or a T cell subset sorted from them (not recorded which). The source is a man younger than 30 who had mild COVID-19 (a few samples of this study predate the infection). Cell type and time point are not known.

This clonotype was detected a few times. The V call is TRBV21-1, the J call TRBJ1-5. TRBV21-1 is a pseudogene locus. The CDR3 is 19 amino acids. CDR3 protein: CASSKNPPRADFSNQPQHF. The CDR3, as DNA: TGTGCCAGCAGCAAAAACCCCCCGAGGGCAGACTTTAGCAATCAGCCCCAGCATTTT.

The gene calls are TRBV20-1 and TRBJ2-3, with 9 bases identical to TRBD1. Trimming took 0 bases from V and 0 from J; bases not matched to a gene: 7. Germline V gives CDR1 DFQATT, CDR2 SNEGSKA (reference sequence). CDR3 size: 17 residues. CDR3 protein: CSARDSWTGESTDTQYF. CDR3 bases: TGCAGTGCTAGAGATTCCTGGACAGGGGAAAGCACAGATACGCAGTATTTT.

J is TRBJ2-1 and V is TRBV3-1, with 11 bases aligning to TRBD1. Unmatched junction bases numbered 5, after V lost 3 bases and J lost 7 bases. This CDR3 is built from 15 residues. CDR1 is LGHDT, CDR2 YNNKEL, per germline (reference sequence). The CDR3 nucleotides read TGTGCCAGCAGCCACGGACAGGGGGCATTAAATGAGCAGTTCTTC. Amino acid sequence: CASSHGQGALNEQFF.